Here is one T cell receptor beta chain with its context. As yet, its antigen is unknown. The final CDR3 position lacks the conserved phenylalanine or tryptophan, pointing to a likely read error. Co-extracting RNA and DNA was done with about 17-31 mg of unsorted bulk tissue as input. V lost 4 bases and J lost 8; bases outside the gene matches: 14. CDR1 MNHEY and CDR2 SVGAGI come from the germline V gene. CDR3 length equals 16 residues. The data were taken from a study of tumor-infiltrating lymphocytes in primary liver carcinoma. About the study: The study included patients who were men and women aged 30 to 69 years. Tumor staging was T1-T3 N0M0; sizes spanned roughly 4.2 to 10 cm across.

Study outcomes and limitations: Reduced overlap was seen in tumor-adjacent and tumor-blood pairs versus tumor region pairs. It was in tumors, not blood, that the top-250-clone fraction was significantly higher (p = 0.039).

TCR beta cDNA was prepared out of roughly 0.5 ug total RNA by means of a constant-region primer. Sequencing libraries for TCR beta derived from three nested multiplex PCR rounds that used slightly modified ARM-PCR. Two initial PCR rounds of approximately 10 cycles each paired TRBV1-TRBV30 forward primers with a C-beta reverse primer. TCRdb reprocessed the multiplex PCR reads with MiXCR, giving one entry per CDR3 protein. The sample consists of about 59,000 distinct CDR3 sequences, less than 75% of them appearing once. The sequence came from a man between 35 and 55 years old with primary liver carcinoma and hepatitis B virus infection. Sequencing was carried out using liver tumor tissue from sampling region 2. Subset of the sample: tumor region T2, inferior pole. The chain uses TRBV6-5 and TRBJ1-5; 7 bases agree with TRBD1. CDR3 coding DNA: TGTGCCAGCAGTTCCGAGGGGGCGGGGCAGGGTGAGCCCCAGCATTCT. Its translation is CASSSEGAGQGEPQHS.